The text below deals with one T cell receptor (beta chain). This sample is part of a study of blood T cell repertoires in COVID-19. Study-level background: Sample material is recorded as cDNA or gDNA derived from T cells, B-cell-depleted T cells, or PBMCs.

After removal of 4 bases from V and 6 bases from J, the junction contained 8 bases not matched to a gene. Germline loops: CDR1 LGHDT, CDR2 YNNKEL (reference sequence). The CDR3 sequence is 14 residues long. Authors' analysis steps: Researchers report that nucleated cell counts were estimated from reference gene primer amplification. Assay used: immunoSEQ multiplex PCR; TCRdb lists only in-frame clones, some missing. That table gives V, J and clone size, and the DNA gave D and trimming. Among 70,000 to 95,000 clones, approximately 80% were seen once, and the ten largest hold around 24%. The specimen sequenced was peripheral blood. This receptor was identified in a woman aged 45-60 years with acute or convalescent COVID-19. This chain connects TRBV3-1 (or the pseudogene TRBV3-2) to TRBJ1-2, with 7 bases aligning to TRBD1. This CDR3 is CASSRAEGANGYTF. The CDR3 coding sequence is TGTGCCAGCAGCCGAGCTGAGGGGGCCAATGGCTACACCTTC.